The present TCR beta chain was sequenced within a study of cytomegalovirus exposure and HLA in healthy donors. With respect to this clone: Its antigen is undetermined.

60 Vbeta and 13 Jbeta primers were used in PCR. Using immunoSEQ multiplex PCR, the repertoire was profiled, and TCRdb retains in-frame clones only, with some absent. In total, the table holds about 55,000 clones. Study-wide points: In a later analysis, CMV-associated beta chains were mostly HLA-associated, it appeared. A later analysis found common viral pathogens apparently linked to several of the most significant clusters.

Trimming at V came to 4 bases and at J to 9 bases, leaving 11 bases not matched to a gene. This CDR3 region has 15 residues. Germline-derived CDR1 and CDR2 are LNHDA and SQIVND (reference sequence). The specimen was PBMCs. The sequence was obtained from a man aged 45-65 years in good health and CMV-seropositive. The rearrangement joins TRBV19 to TRBJ2-1; 8 nucleotides align to TRBD1. CDR3 in amino acids: CASSTDREIVSEQFF. CDR3 sequence (DNA): TGTGCCAGTAGTACGGACAGGGAGATAGTCAGTGAGCAGTTCTTC.